What follows is one TCR beta chain and its context. Its target is not known. This sample is part of a study of cytomegalovirus exposure and HLA in healthy donors. About the study: Genetic ancestry analysis placed 75% to 85% of the 398 donors that were genotyped in the Caucasian-associated cluster. Regarding the study as a whole: A missense variant in DCLRE1C was later tied to TCR beta V- and J-gene trimming.

These donors counted as nominally healthy when sampled, but unrecorded immune exposures were likely. V was shortened by 5 bases and J by 12 bases, with 16 bases between the two germline ends. Germline V gene lookup returns CDR1 LNHNV and CDR2 YYDKDF (reference sequence). The CDR3 runs to 12 residues. Researchers ran the PCR with 60 Vbeta and 13 Jbeta primers. TCRdb's copy holds only in-frame clones and misses some; the assay was immunoSEQ multiplex PCR. The sample carries some 84,000 clones, over 75% recorded once. This receptor was identified in a boy under 18 in good health and CMV-seronegative. Sequenced input: PBMCs. This chain joins TRBV15 and TRBJ1-1; tentatively, D is TRBD1 (6 bases). The CDR3 is CATSQSTGRSFF. The CDR3 DNA reads TGTGCCACCAGCCAATCAACAGGGAGATCTTTCTTT.